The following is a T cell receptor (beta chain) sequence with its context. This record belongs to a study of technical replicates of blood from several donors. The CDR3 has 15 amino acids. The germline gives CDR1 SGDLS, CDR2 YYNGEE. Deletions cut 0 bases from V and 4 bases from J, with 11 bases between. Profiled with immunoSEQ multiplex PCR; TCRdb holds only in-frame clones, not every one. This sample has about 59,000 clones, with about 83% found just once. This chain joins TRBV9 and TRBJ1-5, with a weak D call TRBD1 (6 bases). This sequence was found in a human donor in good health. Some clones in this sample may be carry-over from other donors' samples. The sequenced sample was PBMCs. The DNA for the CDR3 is TGTGCCAGCAGCGTAGGAGGGGGACCGAATCAGCCCCAGCATTTT. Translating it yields CASSVGGGPNQPQHF. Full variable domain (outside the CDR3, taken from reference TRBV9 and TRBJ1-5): DSGVTQTPKHLITATGQRVTLRCSPRSGDLSVYWYQQSLDQGLQFLIQYYNGEERAKGNILERFSAQQFPDLHSELNLSSLELGDSALYFCASSVGGGPNQPQHFGDGTRLSIL.